This entry is about one T cell receptor beta chain. What it binds is not known. This specimen comes from a study of cytomegalovirus exposure and HLA in healthy donors. Study results and caveats: Later analysis suggested links between common viral pathogens and several top significant clusters. Relative to the 666-donor mean, N-insertions were reportedly fewer in an Asian-associated ancestry cluster in a later analysis. There were 150 to 200 TCR beta chains listed as cytomegalovirus-associated.

Primers for the PCR totalled 60 Vbeta and 13 Jbeta. TCRdb's table, derived via immunoSEQ multiplex PCR, lists solely in-frame clones and lacks some. This sample carries about 57,000 clones, over 75% of them seen once, and the ten largest clones take less than 7%. The CDR3 is 14 amino acids. V dropped 4 bases and J dropped 5; count of bases not matched to a gene: 6. CDR1 and CDR2 (germline): LNHNV, YYDKDF (reference sequence). The V and J genes are TRBV15 and TRBJ2-3; 7 bases are a match to TRBD2. The sequenced sample was PBMCs. The receptor's source is a male donor in good health and CMV-seronegative. The chain's CDR3 is CATSTRLAVDTQYF. In nucleotides, the CDR3 is TGTGCCACCAGCACAAGACTAGCCGTAGATACGCAGTATTTT.